The rows below give T cell receptor beta chains drawn from one sample of a study of T cell responses to AZD1222 COVID-19 vaccine. Produced via immunoSEQ multiplex PCR; TCRdb's table is partial and in-frame only. The sample lists some 190,000 clones; roughly 94% were seen once. The material sequenced was peripheral blood, taken 28 days after the second dose of the MenACWY control vaccine. All receptors come from an adult who received the MenACWY meningococcal vaccine as a control. CDR3s leave out the opening cysteine and the closing phenylalanine or tryptophan. The order of the fields is CDR3 protein, J gene, V gene.

CDR3aa: ATSDQLAVTYNEQF
j_gene: TRBJ2-1
v_gene: TRBV24-1

CDR3aa: ASSESRLNTEAF
j_gene: TRBJ1-1
v_gene: TRBV25-1

CDR3aa: ASSQDEGAGANVLT
j_gene: TRBJ2-6
v_gene: TRBV4-3

CDR3aa: ASSINPLGGGALSSTDTQY
j_gene: TRBJ2-3
v_gene: TRBV27

CDR3aa: ATSETGTGGVNYGYT
j_gene: TRBJ1-2
v_gene: TRBV24-1

CDR3aa: ASSQGYARSQGAGEQY
j_gene: TRBJ2-7
v_gene: TRBV4-1

CDR3aa: ASSETGSSYEQY
j_gene: TRBJ2-7
v_gene: TRBV7-9

CDR3aa: ASSLAVTGLLSGNTIY
j_gene: TRBJ1-3
v_gene: TRBV5-6

CDR3aa: ASKEGTGGYEQY
j_gene: TRBJ2-7
v_gene: TRBV28

CDR3aa: ASSDGINGYT
j_gene: TRBJ1-2
v_gene: TRBV6-5

CDR3aa: ASSSPLGSYNEQF
j_gene: TRBJ2-1
v_gene: TRBV28

CDR3aa: SVRMAYNSPLH
j_gene: TRBJ1-6
v_gene: TRBV29-1

CDR3aa: ASSLDVTVSTDTQY
j_gene: TRBJ2-3
v_gene: TRBV5-1

CDR3aa: ASSSPAPASTDTQY
j_gene: TRBJ2-3
v_gene: TRBV19

CDR3aa: ATSDLRTRSSYEQY
j_gene: TRBJ2-7
v_gene: TRBV24-1

CDR3aa: ASSAWGDQETQY
j_gene: TRBJ2-5
v_gene: TRBV5-1

CDR3aa: ASSGTGTGVYNEQF
j_gene: TRBJ2-1
v_gene: TRBV7-9

CDR3aa: ASSPRTGVSYEQY
j_gene: TRBJ2-7
v_gene: TRBV18

CDR3aa: ASSPNRASSYNEQF
j_gene: TRBJ2-1
v_gene: TRBV18

CDR3aa: ASSIGDSTQPQH
j_gene: TRBJ1-5
v_gene: TRBV19

CDR3aa: ASSQETPGWVGELF
j_gene: TRBJ2-2
v_gene: TRBV3-1/TRBV3-2

CDR3aa: ASSYTGGAESPLH
j_gene: TRBJ1-6
v_gene: TRBV5-1

CDR3aa: ASSTGQLSYEQY
j_gene: TRBJ2-7
v_gene: TRBV27

CDR3aa: ASSYDRAHPSGNQPQH
j_gene: TRBJ1-5
v_gene: TRBV6-2/TRBV6-3

CDR3aa: ASSARETYEQY
j_gene: TRBJ2-7
v_gene: TRBV7-2

CDR3aa: ASSRGGGRSTEAF
j_gene: TRBJ1-1
v_gene: TRBV7-9

CDR3aa: ASSVGQGSSYEQY
j_gene: TRBJ2-7
v_gene: TRBV19

CDR3aa: ASSRTESYEQY
j_gene: TRBJ2-7
v_gene: TRBV3-1/TRBV3-2

CDR3aa: ASSFVTGANVLT
j_gene: TRBJ2-6
v_gene: TRBV5-5

CDR3aa: ASSVQGSNLNTEAF
j_gene: TRBJ1-1
v_gene: TRBV9

CDR3aa: AGQDRGTYNEQF
j_gene: TRBJ2-1
v_gene: TRBV28

CDR3aa: ASSTDRDNEQF
j_gene: TRBJ2-1
v_gene: TRBV19

CDR3aa: ASSVATSRPYNEQF
j_gene: TRBJ2-1
v_gene: TRBV9

CDR3aa: ASSYSEGGGGQPQH
j_gene: TRBJ1-5
v_gene: TRBV6-2/TRBV6-3

CDR3aa: ASSYSENTEAF
j_gene: TRBJ1-1
v_gene: TRBV6-5

CDR3aa: ASSPSPPRNTEAF
j_gene: TRBJ1-1
v_gene: TRBV18

CDR3aa: ASSRTLTATMNTEAF
j_gene: TRBJ1-1
v_gene: TRBV3-1/TRBV3-2

CDR3aa: ASSPDTTYEQY
j_gene: TRBJ2-7
v_gene: TRBV11-1

CDR3aa: ASSVVSGGRGGEAF
j_gene: TRBJ1-1
v_gene: TRBV9

CDR3aa: ASSVGQAVQETQY
j_gene: TRBJ2-5
v_gene: TRBV9

CDR3aa: ASSVSGAGNTIY
j_gene: TRBJ1-3
v_gene: TRBV9

CDR3aa: ASPKGAGGATGELF
j_gene: TRBJ2-2
v_gene: TRBV2

CDR3aa: ASSRSPGQGSINEQY
j_gene: TRBJ2-7
v_gene: TRBV19

CDR3aa: ASSIKLQGSGNTIY
j_gene: TRBJ1-3
v_gene: TRBV19

CDR3aa: AISEPWGRGQQETQY
j_gene: TRBJ2-5
v_gene: TRBV10-3

CDR3aa: ATSRVRGGYNEQF
j_gene: TRBJ2-1
v_gene: TRBV15

CDR3aa: ASSLIGRSSNQPQH
j_gene: TRBJ1-5
v_gene: TRBV5-8